This is a list of T cell receptor beta chains from one sample in a study of cytomegalovirus exposure and HLA in healthy donors. This table comes from immunoSEQ multiplex PCR, and its TCRdb copy is limited to in-frame clones, with some not included. The sample records 200,000 to 250,000 clones, roughly 87% being singletons. The sample was PBMCs. Every receptor here comes from a woman in her 40s in good health and CMV-seropositive. Both conserved end residues are part of each CDR3. D genes are given only for firm matches. Part of the rows lack a size; the others show once, few, many or a class for expanded clones.

CDR3 length: 14
V gene: TRBV25-1
clone size: -
D gene: TRBD2
J gene: TRBJ2-7
CDR3 protein: CASSDLAGRNEQYF
CDR3 DNA: TGTGCCAGCAGTGATTTGGCCGGGAGGAACGAGCAGTACTTC

CDR3 length: 15
V gene: TRBV6-1
clone size: few
D gene: -
J gene: TRBJ1-1
CDR3 protein: CASSERGGAVTEAFF
CDR3 DNA: TGTGCCAGCAGTGAACGCGGGGGAGCGGTGACTGAAGCTTTCTTT

CDR3 length: 14
V gene: TRBV6-6
clone size: -
D gene: TRBD2
J gene: TRBJ2-1
CDR3 protein: CASTPGLAGGEQFF
CDR3 DNA: TGTGCCAGCACCCCGGGACTAGCGGGAGGTGAGCAGTTCTTC

CDR3 length: 15
V gene: TRBV5-4
clone size: few
D gene: TRBD1
J gene: TRBJ1-1
CDR3 protein: CASSEPGGGNTEAFF
CDR3 DNA: TGTGCCAGCAGCGAACCGGGAGGGGGCAACACTGAAGCTTTCTTT

CDR3 length: 15
V gene: TRBV11-3
clone size: -
D gene: TRBD1
J gene: TRBJ2-5
CDR3 protein: CASSFGTAGVETQYF
CDR3 DNA: TGTGCCAGCAGTTTTGGGACAGCCGGCGTGGAGACCCAGTACTTC

CDR3 length: 18
V gene: TRBV12-5
clone size: -
D gene: TRBD2
J gene: TRBJ2-3
CDR3 protein: CASGLGLAGGRVTDTQYF
CDR3 DNA: TGTGCTAGTGGTTTAGGACTAGCGGGAGGGCGGGTCACAGATACGCAGTATTTT

CDR3 length: 15
V gene: TRBV6-5
clone size: -
D gene: TRBD1
J gene: TRBJ2-3
CDR3 protein: CASSLFQGATDTQYF
CDR3 DNA: TGTGCCAGCAGTCTCTTCCAGGGGGCGACAGATACGCAGTATTTT

CDR3 length: 14
V gene: TRBV15
clone size: -
D gene: -
J gene: TRBJ2-3
CDR3 protein: CATSRDISPDTQYF
CDR3 DNA: TGTGCCACCAGCAGAGATATTTCCCCAGATACGCAGTATTTT

CDR3 length: 17
V gene: TRBV7-9
clone size: -
D gene: TRBD1
J gene: TRBJ1-2
CDR3 protein: CASSLSSRTGTIYGYTF
CDR3 DNA: TGTGCCAGCAGCTTATCTAGCAGGACAGGTACTATCTATGGCTACACCTTC

CDR3 length: 16
V gene: TRBV5-1
clone size: -
D gene: TRBD2
J gene: TRBJ2-3
CDR3 protein: CASSLRTSGGTDTQYF
CDR3 DNA: TGCGCCAGCAGCCTCCGGACTAGCGGGGGGACAGATACGCAGTATTTT

CDR3 length: 16
V gene: TRBV14
clone size: -
D gene: TRBD2
J gene: TRBJ2-7
CDR3 protein: CASSQEIGLAGQEQYF
CDR3 DNA: TGTGCCAGCAGCCAAGAAATCGGACTAGCGGGACAAGAGCAGTACTTC

CDR3 length: 19
V gene: TRBV7-2
clone size: -
D gene: TRBD2
J gene: TRBJ2-3
CDR3 protein: CASSLNGASGHFETDTQYF
CDR3 DNA: TGTGCCAGCAGCCTCAATGGGGCTAGCGGGCACTTCGAAACAGATACGCAGTATTTT

CDR3 length: 17
V gene: TRBV4-3
clone size: -
D gene: TRBD2
J gene: TRBJ2-7
CDR3 protein: CASSQDLLKAGSYEQYF
CDR3 DNA: TGCGCCAGCAGCCAAGATCTCCTCAAAGCGGGAAGCTACGAGCAGTACTTC

CDR3 length: 14
V gene: TRBV5-6
clone size: once
D gene: TRBD1
J gene: TRBJ1-2
CDR3 protein: CASSLEGRGHRYTF
CDR3 DNA: TGTGCCAGCAGCTTGGAAGGCAGGGGGCACCGGTACACCTTC

CDR3 length: 16
V gene: TRBV2
clone size: -
D gene: -
J gene: TRBJ1-5
CDR3 protein: CASRAPTGGGNQPQHF
CDR3 DNA: TGTGCCAGCAGGGCCCCGACGGGGGGAGGCAATCAGCCCCAGCATTTT

CDR3 length: 18
V gene: TRBV4-3
clone size: -
D gene: TRBD2
J gene: TRBJ2-7
CDR3 protein: CASSSGPGLAGAPYEQYF
CDR3 DNA: TGCGCCAGCAGCTCGGGTCCAGGACTAGCGGGAGCGCCCTACGAGCAGTACTTC

CDR3 length: 16
V gene: TRBV6-4
clone size: medium-sized
D gene: TRBD1
J gene: TRBJ1-5
CDR3 protein: CASSGRRTGDNQPQHF
CDR3 DNA: TGTGCCAGCAGTGGCAGAAGGACAGGGGATAATCAGCCCCAGCATTTT

CDR3 length: 14
V gene: TRBV6-1
clone size: once
D gene: TRBD1
J gene: TRBJ2-1
CDR3 protein: CASSGGTGFHEQFF
CDR3 DNA: TGTGCCAGCAGTGGGGGGACAGGGTTTCATGAGCAGTTCTTC

CDR3 length: 17
V gene: TRBV27
clone size: -
D gene: TRBD2
J gene: TRBJ2-2
CDR3 protein: CASSLPGGRDYTGELFF
CDR3 DNA: TGTGCCAGCAGTTTACCAGGCGGGAGGGACTACACCGGGGAGCTGTTTTTT

CDR3 length: 14
V gene: TRBV7-3
clone size: -
D gene: TRBD2
J gene: TRBJ2-7
CDR3 protein: CSSSLSGRDHEQYF
CDR3 DNA: TGTTCCAGCAGCTTAAGCGGGAGAGATCACGAGCAGTACTTC

CDR3 length: 17
V gene: TRBV7-2
clone size: -
D gene: TRBD1
J gene: TRBJ1-1
CDR3 protein: CASSQRPVRQGSDEAFF
CDR3 DNA: TGTGCCAGCAGCCAAAGACCAGTTCGACAGGGGTCGGACGAAGCTTTCTTT

CDR3 length: 14
V gene: TRBV2
clone size: -
D gene: -
J gene: TRBJ1-2
CDR3 protein: CASSVRDMSDGYTF
CDR3 DNA: TGTGCCAGCAGTGTCCGGGACATGAGTGACGGCTACACCTTC

CDR3 length: 13
V gene: TRBV5-1
clone size: -
D gene: -
J gene: TRBJ2-7
CDR3 protein: CASSIPGTYEQYF
CDR3 DNA: TGCGCCAGCAGCATTCCGGGGACCTACGAGCAGTACTTC

CDR3 length: 14
V gene: TRBV6-1
clone size: -
D gene: -
J gene: TRBJ2-1
CDR3 protein: CASRLSGAYNEQFF
CDR3 DNA: TGTGCCAGCAGGCTCTCCGGGGCCTACAATGAGCAGTTCTTC

CDR3 length: 13
V gene: TRBV2
clone size: -
D gene: -
J gene: TRBJ2-3
CDR3 protein: CASSEEGVDTQYF
CDR3 DNA: TGTGCCAGCAGTGAGGAGGGCGTAGATACGCAGTATTTT

CDR3 length: 15
V gene: TRBV30
clone size: -
D gene: -
J gene: TRBJ2-3
CDR3 protein: CAWKGASALTDTQYF
CDR3 DNA: TGTGCCTGGAAAGGGGCTAGCGCCCTCACAGATACGCAGTATTTT

CDR3 length: 14
V gene: TRBV6-5
clone size: -
D gene: TRBD1
J gene: TRBJ1-1
CDR3 protein: CASSLGQGFTEAFF
CDR3 DNA: TGTGCCAGCAGTTTGGGACAGGGATTCACTGAAGCTTTCTTT

CDR3 length: 15
V gene: TRBV5-4
clone size: -
D gene: TRBD2
J gene: TRBJ2-1
CDR3 protein: CASSLLAGADNEQFF
CDR3 DNA: TGTGCCAGCAGCTTACTAGCGGGTGCTGACAATGAGCAGTTCTTC

CDR3 length: 15
V gene: TRBV5-1
clone size: -
D gene: -
J gene: TRBJ1-1
CDR3 protein: CASSPSQGRGTEAFF
CDR3 DNA: TGCGCCAGCTCCCCCTCACAGGGAAGAGGAACTGAAGCTTTCTTT

CDR3 length: 13
V gene: TRBV10-3
clone size: -
D gene: -
J gene: TRBJ2-1
CDR3 protein: CAISDLAPGEQFF
CDR3 DNA: TGTGCCATCAGTGACCTAGCCCCGGGTGAGCAGTTCTTC

CDR3 length: 14
V gene: TRBV27
clone size: -
D gene: -
J gene: TRBJ1-1
CDR3 protein: CASSLFSKNTEAFF
CDR3 DNA: TGTGCCAGCAGCCTATTTTCCAAGAACACTGAAGCTTTCTTT

CDR3 length: 13
V gene: TRBV6-6
clone size: -
D gene: -
J gene: TRBJ1-5
CDR3 protein: CAGTAGFNQPQHF
CDR3 DNA: TGTGCCGGCACCGCGGGTTTCAATCAGCCCCAGCATTTT

CDR3 length: 14
V gene: TRBV30
clone size: -
D gene: TRBD1
J gene: TRBJ2-7
CDR3 protein: CAWSVQGSTYEQYF
CDR3 DNA: TGTGCCTGGAGTGTACAGGGGTCAACCTACGAGCAGTACTTC

CDR3 length: 14
V gene: TRBV7-2
clone size: -
D gene: TRBD2
J gene: TRBJ2-7
CDR3 protein: CASSPPGLGYEQYF
CDR3 DNA: TGTGCCAGCAGCCCCCCGGGACTAGGCTACGAGCAGTACTTC

CDR3 length: 18
V gene: TRBV7-9
clone size: -
D gene: TRBD2
J gene: TRBJ2-2
CDR3 protein: CASSRLAGNGGNTGELFF
CDR3 DNA: TGTGCCAGCAGCCGCCTAGCGGGTAACGGGGGTAACACCGGGGAGCTGTTTTTT

CDR3 length: 14
V gene: TRBV6-5
clone size: -
D gene: -
J gene: TRBJ2-1
CDR3 protein: CASSNEGRGHEQFF
CDR3 DNA: TGTGCCAGCAGTAACGAGGGTCGGGGTCATGAGCAGTTCTTC

CDR3 length: 14
V gene: TRBV10-3
clone size: -
D gene: -
J gene: TRBJ2-7
CDR3 protein: CAIKPGPEYYEQYF
CDR3 DNA: TGTGCCATCAAACCAGGGCCTGAATACTACGAGCAGTACTTC